The subject of this entry is one T cell receptor (beta chain). The antigen is not known. The study ran its PCR with 60 Vbeta and 13 Jbeta primers. Using immunoSEQ multiplex PCR, the repertoire was profiled, and TCRdb retains in-frame clones only, with some absent. The sample holds about 130,000 clones, 82% seen once. Germline V CDR1 and CDR2: MRHNA, SNTAGT. Trimming took 7 bases from V and 1 from J, leaving 8 bases between them. This CDR3 has 13 amino acids. These data originate in a study of cytomegalovirus exposure and HLA in healthy donors. Study information: Of the donors genotyped, 300 to 500 in all, about 80% fell in the Caucasian-associated ancestry cluster.

General study results and limits: According to reports, the classifier identified cytomegalovirus status with high specificity and sensitivity.

Each donor was nominally healthy when sampled (though unrecorded immune exposures were likely). The sequencing sample was made of PBMCs. The chain couples TRBV6-4 to TRBJ2-4, with D hard to call. The TCR was taken from a boy between 2 and 10 years old in good health and CMV-seronegative. The CDR3 loop is CASMSVAKNIQYF. The CDR3 nucleotides are TGTGCCAGCATGTCGGTCGCCAAAAACATTCAGTACTTC.